Sequencing of this T cell receptor (beta chain) was carried out in a study of CD4 T cells in relation to SARS-CoV-2 and coronaviruses. Looking at the study overall: Shared crossreactive spike epitopes were mapped to their HLA restriction.

Germline loops: CDR1 KGHDR, CDR2 SFDVKD. V dropped 7 bases and J dropped 1 base, with 9 bases sitting between them. The length of the CDR3 is 13 residues. Unexposed donor CD4+ T cells date from about 2011-2018, before the COVID-19 pandemic. The cells were cultured for over eight days before CD4+ T cells were isolated. In regard to this clone: The antigen is not known.

Only in-frame clones appear in the TCRdb table, and some are missing; sequencing was by immunoSEQ multiplex PCR. Of about 12,000 clones listed, more than 55% are singletons. This chain links TRBV24-1 with TRBJ1-1, with D unclear. Sequencing input: CD4+ T cells from PBMCs, cultured in vitro. The sequence came from a human donor in good health. This chain's CDR3 is CATSVGENTEAFF. DNA for the CDR3: TGTGCCACCAGCGTCGGGGAGAACACTGAAGCTTTCTTT.